This T cell receptor beta chain is from a study of siplizumab effects on memory and regulatory T cells. Study observations and caveats: Naive T cells looked more diverse than memory cells, and they looked like major contributors to the alloresponse. Suppressive function of proliferating Tregs from siplizumab cultures was not confirmed. The mapping of alloreactive clones to unstimulated subsets covered only a minor fraction of them.

Trimming removed 4 bases at V and 0 bases at J, with 10 bases between. CDR3 length: 14 amino acids. The germline V gene encodes CDR1 SGDLS and CDR2 YYNGEE. Of note for this clone: Its specificity is unknown.

The data were produced by immunoSEQ multiplex PCR, yet TCRdb's version contains in-frame clones alone and is incomplete. The table has some 100,000 clones, roughly 96% seen once. Sequencing used naive CD4+ T cells sorted from blood. This chain joins TRBV9 and TRBJ1-1, with D unclear. This TCR derives from a human donor in good health. The CDR3 reads CASSPRGLNTEAFF. CDR3 nucleotide sequence: TGTGCCAGCAGCCCTCGAGGCCTGAACACTGAAGCTTTCTTT.